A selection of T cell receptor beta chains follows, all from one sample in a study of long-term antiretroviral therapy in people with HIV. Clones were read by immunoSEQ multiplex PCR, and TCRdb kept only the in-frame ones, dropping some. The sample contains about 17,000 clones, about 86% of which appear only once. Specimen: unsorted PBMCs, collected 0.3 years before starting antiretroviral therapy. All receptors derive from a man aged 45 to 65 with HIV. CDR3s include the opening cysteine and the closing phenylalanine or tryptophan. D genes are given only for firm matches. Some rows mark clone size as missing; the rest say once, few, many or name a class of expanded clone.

CDR3 protein: CASSSSWIGSTSYEQYF
CDR3 DNA: TGTGCCAGCAGTTCGTCCTGGATAGGATCCACCTCCTACGAGCAGTACTTC
D gene: NA
J gene: TRBJ2-7
clone size: NA
V gene: TRBV11-2

CDR3 protein: CASSLLSNTEAFF
CDR3 DNA: TGTGCCAGCAGCTTACTATCGAACACTGAAGCTTTCTTT
D gene: NA
J gene: TRBJ1-1
clone size: NA
V gene: TRBV7-3

CDR3 protein: CASSPLRVARNYGYTF
CDR3 DNA: TGTGCCAGCAGCCCCCTCCGGGTAGCCCGGAACTATGGCTACACCTTC
D gene: NA
J gene: TRBJ1-2
clone size: NA
V gene: TRBV5-4

CDR3 protein: CASSATSGGNNEQFF
CDR3 DNA: TGCGCCAGCAGCGCGACTAGCGGGGGAAACAATGAGCAGTTCTTC
D gene: TRBD2
J gene: TRBJ2-1
clone size: NA
V gene: TRBV5-1

CDR3 protein: CASSTSNYGYTF
CDR3 DNA: TGTGCCAGCAGCACATCTAACTATGGCTACACCTTC
D gene: NA
J gene: TRBJ1-2
clone size: NA
V gene: TRBV7-9

CDR3 protein: CASSSRDRGLGEQYF
CDR3 DNA: TGTGCCAGCAGCTCGCGGGACAGGGGGCTCGGTGAGCAGTACTTC
D gene: TRBD1
J gene: TRBJ2-7
clone size: few
V gene: TRBV7-2

CDR3 protein: CASSPPGSSYEQYF
CDR3 DNA: TGTGCCAGCAGCCCCCCCGGGTCCTCCTACGAGCAGTACTTC
D gene: NA
J gene: TRBJ2-7
clone size: NA
V gene: TRBV7-8

CDR3 protein: CASSEGDRHSQPQHF
CDR3 DNA: TGCGCCAGCAGTGAGGGAGACAGGCACAGTCAGCCCCAGCATTTT
D gene: NA
J gene: TRBJ1-5
clone size: NA
V gene: TRBV10-2

CDR3 protein: CATGVAGAKDEQFF
CDR3 DNA: TGTGCCACCGGGGTAGCGGGGGCCAAGGATGAGCAGTTCTTC
D gene: TRBD2
J gene: TRBJ2-1
clone size: NA
V gene: TRBV13

CDR3 protein: CASRVQDSNNYEQYF
CDR3 DNA: TGTGCCAGCAGGGTACAAGACTCAAATAACTACGAGCAGTACTTC
D gene: NA
J gene: TRBJ2-7
clone size: NA
V gene: TRBV6-1

CDR3 protein: CASSLDFGTGGNEAFF
CDR3 DNA: TGTGCCAGCAGCTTAGATTTCGGGACAGGGGGTAATGAAGCTTTCTTT
D gene: TRBD1
J gene: TRBJ1-1
clone size: few
V gene: TRBV11-3

CDR3 protein: CASSSVGISSYNEQFF
CDR3 DNA: TGCGCCAGCAGCTCTGTCGGGATTAGCTCCTACAATGAGCAGTTCTTC
D gene: NA
J gene: TRBJ2-1
clone size: NA
V gene: TRBV5-1

CDR3 protein: CASSLGLAGAGETQYF
CDR3 DNA: TGTGCCAGCAGTTTAGGTCTAGCGGGAGCGGGTGAGACCCAGTACTTC
D gene: TRBD2
J gene: TRBJ2-5
clone size: NA
V gene: TRBV28

CDR3 protein: CASSNPQLYSPLHF
CDR3 DNA: TGTGCCAGTAGTAACCCCCAACTCTATTCACCCCTCCACTTT
D gene: NA
J gene: TRBJ1-6
clone size: once
V gene: TRBV19

CDR3 protein: CASSTGPSYGYTF
CDR3 DNA: TGTGCTAGCAGCACGGGACCGTCGTATGGCTACACCTTC
D gene: NA
J gene: TRBJ1-2
clone size: NA
V gene: TRBV7-7

CDR3 protein: CATSRYPGDNQHF
CDR3 DNA: TGTGCCACCAGCAGATACCCGGGGGATAACCAGCATTTT
D gene: NA
J gene: TRBJ1-5
clone size: NA
V gene: TRBV15

CDR3 protein: CASSLLGYEQYF
CDR3 DNA: TGCGCCAGCAGCTTGCTGGGGTACGAGCAGTACTTC
D gene: NA
J gene: TRBJ2-7
clone size: NA
V gene: TRBV5-1

CDR3 protein: CASSWGLANEQFF
CDR3 DNA: TGTGCCAGCAGCTGGGGACTAGCGAATGAGCAGTTCTTC
D gene: TRBD2
J gene: TRBJ2-1
clone size: NA
V gene: TRBV6-6

CDR3 protein: CASSPGKAVQETQYF
CDR3 DNA: TGTGCCAGCAGCCCCGGGAAGGCCGTCCAAGAGACCCAGTACTTC
D gene: NA
J gene: TRBJ2-5
clone size: NA
V gene: TRBV7-9

CDR3 protein: CASSRGGQYSNQPQHF
CDR3 DNA: TGTGCCAGCAGTAGGGGGGGACAGTATAGCAATCAGCCCCAGCATTTT
D gene: TRBD1
J gene: TRBJ1-5
clone size: NA
V gene: TRBV27

CDR3 protein: CASSLGDRNTIYF
CDR3 DNA: TGTGCCAGCAGCCTGGGGGACAGAAACACCATATATTTT
D gene: NA
J gene: TRBJ1-3
clone size: NA
V gene: TRBV11-3

CDR3 protein: CASSLVGVEQFF
CDR3 DNA: TGTGCCAGCAGCTTGGTAGGTGTCGAGCAGTTCTTC
D gene: NA
J gene: TRBJ2-1
clone size: NA
V gene: TRBV5-8

CDR3 protein: CASTSRRGWSDTQYF
CDR3 DNA: TGCGCCAGCACCAGCCGCAGGGGTTGGTCAGATACGCAGTATTTT
D gene: NA
J gene: TRBJ2-3
clone size: once
V gene: TRBV5-1

CDR3 protein: CASSRGRTSGGWETQYF
CDR3 DNA: TGCGCCAGCAGCCGAGGCCGGACTAGCGGGGGTTGGGAGACCCAGTACTTC
D gene: TRBD2
J gene: TRBJ2-5
clone size: NA
V gene: TRBV5-1

CDR3 protein: CASTPREGQGVGYTF
CDR3 DNA: TGCGCCAGCACCCCTCGAGAGGGACAGGGGGTAGGCTACACCTTC
D gene: TRBD1
J gene: TRBJ1-2
clone size: NA
V gene: TRBV4-1

CDR3 protein: CASSQEGGDAPSNYGYTF
CDR3 DNA: TGCGCCAGCAGCCAAGAAGGGGGGGATGCCCCCTCTAACTATGGCTACACCTTC
D gene: NA
J gene: TRBJ1-2
clone size: NA
V gene: TRBV4-1

CDR3 protein: CAITDRGSSYNEQFF
CDR3 DNA: TGTGCCATCACGGACCGGGGCAGCTCCTACAATGAGCAGTTCTTC
D gene: NA
J gene: TRBJ2-1
clone size: NA
V gene: TRBV10-3

CDR3 protein: CAIRGLAYNEQFF
CDR3 DNA: TGTGCCATCCGGGGACTAGCTTACAATGAGCAGTTCTTC
D gene: TRBD2
J gene: TRBJ2-1
clone size: NA
V gene: TRBV10-3

CDR3 protein: CASSLRGQDPLRTDTQYF
CDR3 DNA: TGTGCCAGCAGTCTGCGCGGACAGGACCCTCTCCGCACAGATACGCAGTATTTT
D gene: TRBD1
J gene: TRBJ2-3
clone size: NA
V gene: TRBV25-1

CDR3 protein: CAWSVNYQGGELFF
CDR3 DNA: TGTGCCTGGAGTGTAAACTATCAAGGCGGGGAGCTGTTTTTT
D gene: NA
J gene: TRBJ2-2
clone size: once
V gene: TRBV30

CDR3 protein: CASSLASTGPQFF
CDR3 DNA: TGTGCCAGCAGCTTAGCTTCGACAGGGCCTCAGTTCTTC
D gene: TRBD1
J gene: TRBJ2-1
clone size: NA
V gene: TRBV7-6

CDR3 protein: CASSPYRGEKLFF
CDR3 DNA: TGTGCCAGCAGCCCATACAGGGGCGAAAAACTGTTTTTT
D gene: TRBD1
J gene: TRBJ1-4
clone size: NA
V gene: TRBV7-6

CDR3 protein: CASSQFTQGAIETQYF
CDR3 DNA: TGCGCCAGCAGCCAATTCACGCAGGGGGCGATTGAGACCCAGTACTTC
D gene: TRBD1
J gene: TRBJ2-5
clone size: once
V gene: TRBV4-3

CDR3 protein: CASSWADSYNEQFF
CDR3 DNA: TGTGCCAGCAGCTGGGCGGACTCCTACAATGAGCAGTTCTTC
D gene: NA
J gene: TRBJ2-1
clone size: NA
V gene: TRBV7-9

CDR3 protein: CASSLDYEQYF
CDR3 DNA: TGTGCCAGCAGCTTGGATTACGAGCAGTACTTC
D gene: NA
J gene: TRBJ2-7
clone size: NA
V gene: TRBV5-8

CDR3 protein: CASSLFSSGANVLTF
CDR3 DNA: TGCGCCAGCAGCTTGTTTAGCTCTGGGGCCAACGTCCTGACTTTC
D gene: NA
J gene: TRBJ2-6
clone size: NA
V gene: TRBV5-1

CDR3 protein: CASSLGGKGNQPQHF
CDR3 DNA: TGTGCCAGCAGTTTAGGGGGGAAAGGCAATCAGCCCCAGCATTTT
D gene: NA
J gene: TRBJ1-5
clone size: NA
V gene: TRBV28

CDR3 protein: CASSFRPVTNYGYTF
CDR3 DNA: TGTGCCAGCAGTTTTCGGCCCGTGACTAACTATGGCTACACCTTC
D gene: NA
J gene: TRBJ1-2
clone size: NA
V gene: TRBV28

CDR3 protein: CSVHVYNEQFF
CDR3 DNA: TGCAGCGTACACGTGTACAATGAGCAGTTCTTC
D gene: NA
J gene: TRBJ2-1
clone size: NA
V gene: TRBV29-1

CDR3 protein: CASSLWGTGSTGELFF
CDR3 DNA: TGTGCCAGCAGCTTGTGGGGGACAGGGAGCACCGGGGAGCTGTTTTTT
D gene: TRBD1
J gene: TRBJ2-2
clone size: NA
V gene: TRBV5-6

CDR3 protein: CASSRRQGDDNSPLHF
CDR3 DNA: TGTGCCAGCAGCCGGCGACAGGGGGATGATAATTCACCCCTCCACTTT
D gene: TRBD1
J gene: TRBJ1-6
clone size: NA
V gene: TRBV7-8

CDR3 protein: CASSGTDTYEQYF
CDR3 DNA: TGTGCCAGCAGTGGGACAGACACCTACGAGCAGTACTTC
D gene: NA
J gene: TRBJ2-7
clone size: few
V gene: TRBV2

CDR3 protein: CASSKGSFTEAFF
CDR3 DNA: TGTGCCAGCAGTAAGGGGAGCTTCACTGAAGCTTTCTTT
D gene: NA
J gene: TRBJ1-1
clone size: NA
V gene: TRBV27

CDR3 protein: CASSHKRGATYEQYF
CDR3 DNA: TGTGCCAGCAGCCACAAGCGCGGCGCGACCTACGAGCAGTACTTC
D gene: NA
J gene: TRBJ2-7
clone size: few
V gene: TRBV7-8

CDR3 protein: CASSNRGTEAFF
CDR3 DNA: TGTGCCAGCAGTAACAGGGGCACTGAAGCTTTCTTT
D gene: TRBD1
J gene: TRBJ1-1
clone size: NA
V gene: TRBV6-5

CDR3 protein: CASSLRGSDYGYTF
CDR3 DNA: TGTGCCAGCAGCTTACGGGGGAGCGACTATGGCTACACCTTC
D gene: NA
J gene: TRBJ1-2
clone size: NA
V gene: TRBV7-9

CDR3 protein: CASSGRMASPLHF
CDR3 DNA: TGTGCCAGCAGCGGAAGGATGGCCTCACCCCTCCACTTT
D gene: NA
J gene: TRBJ1-6
clone size: NA
V gene: TRBV6-1

CDR3 protein: CASSYGTGWAGTEAFF
CDR3 DNA: TGTGCCAGCAGTTACGGAACAGGGTGGGCGGGCACTGAAGCTTTCTTT
D gene: NA
J gene: TRBJ1-1
clone size: NA
V gene: TRBV6-5

CDR3 protein: CASSQEGRGRSGANVLTF
CDR3 DNA: TGCGCCAGCAGCCAAGAAGGGCGGGGTCGCTCTGGGGCCAACGTCCTGACTTTC
D gene: NA
J gene: TRBJ2-6
clone size: NA
V gene: TRBV4-3

CDR3 protein: CSVAVSYEQYF
CDR3 DNA: TGCAGCGTTGCAGTCTCCTACGAGCAGTACTTC
D gene: NA
J gene: TRBJ2-7
clone size: NA
V gene: TRBV29-1

CDR3 protein: CASSFPMVTEAFF
CDR3 DNA: TGTGCCAGCAGCTTCCCCATGGTCACTGAAGCTTTCTTT
D gene: NA
J gene: TRBJ1-1
clone size: NA
V gene: TRBV7-2

CDR3 protein: CATLWGTTEAFF
CDR3 DNA: TGTGCCACACTGTGGGGGACCACTGAAGCTTTCTTT
D gene: NA
J gene: TRBJ1-1
clone size: NA
V gene: TRBV6-6

CDR3 protein: CASSLASGIGEQYF
CDR3 DNA: TGTGCCAGCAGCTTAGCTAGCGGGATTGGGGAGCAGTACTTC
D gene: TRBD2
J gene: TRBJ2-7
clone size: NA
V gene: TRBV7-2

CDR3 protein: CASSLETGYGYTF
CDR3 DNA: TGCGCCAGCAGCTTGGAAACAGGCTATGGCTACACCTTC
D gene: NA
J gene: TRBJ1-2
clone size: few
V gene: TRBV5-1

CDR3 protein: CASSFRRGSGELFF
CDR3 DNA: TGTGCCAGCAGCTTTCGGCGGGGGTCCGGGGAGCTGTTTTTT
D gene: TRBD2
J gene: TRBJ2-2
clone size: NA
V gene: TRBV7-2

CDR3 protein: CASSIRTPINQPQHF
CDR3 DNA: TGTGCCAGTAGTATACGGACACCTATCAATCAGCCCCAGCATTTT
D gene: NA
J gene: TRBJ1-5
clone size: NA
V gene: TRBV19

CDR3 protein: CASSIITTQGFLDYGYTF
CDR3 DNA: TGTGCCAGCAGCATCATCACAACCCAGGGGTTTTTAGACTATGGCTACACCTTC
D gene: NA
J gene: TRBJ1-2
clone size: NA
V gene: TRBV28

CDR3 protein: CASSSYRGWKTSNEQFF
CDR3 DNA: TGCGCCAGCAGCTCGTACAGGGGGTGGAAGACCTCCAATGAGCAGTTCTTC
D gene: TRBD1
J gene: TRBJ2-1
clone size: NA
V gene: TRBV5-1

CDR3 protein: CASSPRVAGASYEQYF
CDR3 DNA: TGTGCCAGCTCACCACGAGTAGCGGGGGCATCCTACGAGCAGTACTTC
D gene: TRBD2
J gene: TRBJ2-7
clone size: NA
V gene: TRBV18